The subject of this entry is one T cell receptor (beta chain). The antigen it binds to is not known. Per-base quality was not reported, and no clone a single base away is much larger than it. The library was made by the immunoSEQ multiplex PCR assay. For the multiplex PCR, a mixture combining 60 forward primers for TCR Vbeta segments and 13 reverse primers for TCR Jbeta segments was used. Amplification of the CDR3 region of rearranged TCR beta genes was performed with a multiplex PCR assay on genomic DNA. On the Illumina HiSeq System, the amplified TCR beta libraries were sequenced as 87-base-pair reads. Under the source paper's analysis protocol: A later analysis counted about 80 million unique TCR beta chains across the 640 or so repertoires, and some 12 million of these chains were shared by at least two donors. A nearest-neighbor algorithm error-corrected the raw reads and collapsed the reads into unique sequences, merging closely related sequences to remove PCR and sequencing errors. Alignment of CDR3 sequences to IMGT reference sequences was used to assign V, D and J gene segments. For a sequence to be retained, a match of at least six nucleotides was required to both a V gene segment and a J gene segment. Rearrangements were called productive when the CDR3 lacked stop codons and stayed in frame with V and J; all others were non-productive. CDR3 was defined according to IMGT convention as the region running from the second conserved V-encoded cysteine to the conserved J-encoded phenylalanine. Sequences without an unambiguous match to a single V gene segment were excluded from the earlier analysis of 450 to 750 of the donors. An earlier analysis of several hundred of the donors called V segments functional above 56.7% productive rearrangements and segregating when the between-donor standard deviation exceeded 5%. A statistical classification framework was developed to diagnose cytomegalovirus status using the catalog of TCR beta chain sequences. V and J gene assignment, in a later analysis, came from comparing TCR nucleotide sequences with IMGT/GENE-DB human TR gene sequences. A later analysis assigned CDR3 sequences and most-parsimonious VDJ recombination scenarios with the TCRdist pipeline. In a later analysis, each TCR beta chain was defined by its CDR3 amino acid sequence together with its V-gene family, and reads lacking a unique V-gene family were excluded. To address suspected cross-contamination and a sequencing artifact, a later analysis removed around 600 highly shared, low-generation-probability nucleotide sequences. For each public chain, a later analysis derived a clonal expansion index from normalized ranks of inferred template counts within each repertoire. In a later analysis, generation probabilities were computed with a VDJ recombination model fitted to out-of-frame rearrangements, and the resulting probabilities were checked against IGoR. Hypergeometric tests were used in a later analysis to score TCR-TCR, TCR-HLA and TCR-CMV co-occurrence, with a repertoire-size bias correction applied to the TCR pairs. False discovery rates were estimated in a later analysis by permuting HLA or CMV assignments 20 times. A later analysis grouped co-occurring TCRs with DBSCAN, adding TCRdist sequence similarity when clustering within HLA-allele-positive subsets. Repertoires with fewer than 30,000 or more than 120,000 public chains were left out of co-occurrence clustering, as were a handful of repertoires with anomalous nucleotide sharing. Entries here come from immuneACCESS through TCRdb and include only in-frame sequences with V and J called. Some clones fail to appear in such tables; in the studies checked, an unresolved V gene covers under half of the shortfall, and the cause of the remainder is unknown. V, J and clone size reflect that table, while D and trimming were determined from the DNA. Within this sample are 150,000 to 160,000 clones, with 60% to 80% of them counted one time only. The ten largest make up roughly 12% of the sample.

This entry comes from a study of cytomegalovirus exposure and HLA in healthy donors (dated by TCRdb to 2016 to 2017). Turning to the overall study: An earlier analysis of about 530 of the donors reported 276 Gb of sequence data and around 110 million unique TCR beta sequences obtained from approximately 180 million T cells. An early release covering roughly 640 HLA-typed donors comprised around 300 gigabases of sequencing data and roughly 85 million unique TCR sequences. Of the 398 genotyped donors, approximately 83% fell in the genetic ancestry cluster associated with self-reported Caucasian donors. The study was designed to test whether signatures of past pathogen exposure could be identified by cataloging public T cell receptors. The T cell repertoires of 666 subjects were profiled by immunosequencing and related to cytomegalovirus serostatus. A separate validation cohort of more than 100 different subjects was used in addition to the roughly 620-subject first cohort. High-throughput TCR immunosequencing, statistical association of individual TCRs with disease status, and machine learning were combined to predict cytomegalovirus infection status. To study patterns of TCR occurrence, a later analysis re-analyzed previously published TCR beta repertoires from 550 to 800 donors and added high-resolution HLA genotyping. Rather than drawing on any new phenotypic data, the later analysis identified candidate immune exposures from TCR beta sequences and the way those sequences occurred across donors. In an earlier analysis of 587 of the donors, high-throughput TCR beta sequencing was used to judge whether each TCR beta V gene segment behaved as functional or pseudogenic. Alongside the repertoire data, information on donor age, sex, ethnicity and CMV serostatus was compiled. A later genetic analysis took genome-wide SNP genotypes for about three fifths of the 666 donors and used that subset as a discovery cohort. All discovery cohort repertoires had been generated on a single sequencing platform. Both class I and class II loci were covered by HLA typing, at four-digit resolution. Typing coverage differed by locus: A, B, C, DRB1 and DQB1 were typed in roughly 620-630 donors, DQA1 in about 560, DPA1 in some 600, and DPB1 in around 440. Four to six DR-DQ haplotypes were handled as single units for association and clustering, since linkage in the cohort was strong. Across around 400 genotyped donors of the cohort, an average of approximately 200,000 unique TCR beta nucleotide sequences per donor were sequenced, and approximately 17% of those sequences were non-productive. General findings and caveats noted by the study authors: At a false discovery rate of 0.05, a later analysis linked some 18,000 TCR beta sequences to specific HLA alleles. A cluster of highly shared sequence variants was judged likely to be a technical artifact of the sequencing pipeline. It was suggested by the authors that the approach could potentially be generalized to other disease states and immunological phenotypes. Linkage disequilibrium might explain the correlated functional status among segregating V segments, but an unknown experimental factor could not be ruled out. An association between a missense DCLRE1C variant and V-gene and J-gene trimming of TCR beta chains was found in a later genetic analysis and replicated in an independent cohort. Because the 87-base-pair reads could not distinguish some IMGT-functional V segments, including TRBV6-2 and TRBV6-3, those segments were excluded. In a later analysis, the rate of TCR association differed among HLA loci, with DRB1 alleles having the most associated TCRs and HLA-C alleles having the fewest. A later analysis found that HLA-associated TCR beta chains were more clonally expanded and had lower generation probabilities than equally common non-associated chains. Because HLA typing was unavailable for some donors at each locus, only the typed subset was used in association tests. According to a later analysis, most CMV-associated TCR beta chains appeared to be HLA-restricted, and the HLA associations seemed to be driven largely by CMV exposure. A later analysis reported that several top co-occurrence clusters appeared linked to parvovirus B19, influenza, CMV and Epstein-Barr virus. While some public TCRs were present in many individuals, most TCR sequences turned up only very rarely across donors. The only immune exposure information available for the cohort was CMV serostatus. Cytomegalovirus status was reported to be diagnosed by the classifier with high specificity and sensitivity in both the original and validation cohorts. An earlier analysis of approximately 570 of the donors showed that most TCR beta V segments appeared in productive rearrangements either about 87% or about 30% of the time, which broadly matched IMGT annotations. Sequencing depth was assumed to be roughly uniform across donors in the presence/absence analyses, though that assumption may not hold. The earlier analysis of 450 to 700 of the donors excluded over 15 rarely observed V segments, including chromosome 9 orphons, because counts were too low. This cohort had only TCR beta chains sequenced, and the lack of alpha or paired-chain data limited which features could be detected. A further reported finding was that TCR beta sequences accurately predicted the HLA-A and HLA-B alleles for most subjects in the first cohort. Compared with the roughly 600-donor mean, donors in an Asian-associated ancestry cluster had fewer N-insertions in productive TCRs, according to a later genetic analysis. When HLA alleles, especially DR and DQ, strongly co-occurred, TCR associations were difficult to assign to individual alleles. The study listed 164 TCR beta chains as associated with cytomegalovirus. In vitro tests confirmed that a few of the cytomegalovirus-associated TCR beta chains recognize cytomegalovirus antigens.

The CDR3 runs 15 residues from the cysteine to the phenylalanine. The sequence is cut down to CDR3 DNA, 45 bases in frame from base 1. The germline V gene supplies CDR1 LGHNA and CDR2 YNFKEQ. The cohort was made up of approximately 670 healthy bone marrow donors. At the time of sampling, all cohort members were nominally healthy, though unrecorded immune exposures were likely present. The donor tested CMV seropositive and was one of the 289 seropositive cohort members. A peripheral blood sample was provided by each donor, and peripheral blood mononuclear cells were used for TCR beta sequencing. The Qiagen DNeasy Blood Extraction Kit was used to extract genomic DNA from the blood cell samples.

This receptor was obtained from a man aged 30-40 years in good health and CMV-seropositive. The chain was built from TRBV4-2 and TRBJ2-5; TRBD2 fits 12 bases in the junction. The J call is doubtful: the DNA matches TRBJ2-7 better. Sequences were obtained from PBMCs. The CDR3 region reads CASSYGLAGFYEQYF. The nucleotides are TGTGCCAGCAGCTACGGACTAGCGGGATTCTACGAGCAGTACTTC.